This record looks at one T cell receptor (beta chain) sequence and its context. Its antigen is undetermined. Naive CD4+ T cells were purified with Tregs depleted by CD25. V shed 2 bases and J 8 bases; nucleotides not matched to a gene: 5. Germline-derived CDR1 and CDR2 are KGHSH and LQKENI. CDR3 size: 15 residues. Findings of the study overall: Tumor memory CD4+ T cell TCR gene usage was found to cluster with blood and lymph node memory CD4+ cells and with lymph node naive CD4+ cells.

Full-length variable regions came from constant-region reverse primers plus semi-nested Nested Universal Primer A PCR. TCRdb reanalysed the 5' RACE reads using MiXCR and keeps one entry per CDR3 protein. The sample has tens of thousands of distinct CDR3 sequences, around a quarter seen once. The sequenced sample was naive CD4+ T cells sorted from blood. Described subset: naive CD4+ T cells, CD4+CD45RA+CD25-. V is TRBV18 and J is TRBJ1-6, with TRBD1 matching over 8 bases. The TCR was taken from a female donor with breast cancer. CDR3 nucleotide sequence: TGTGCCAGCTCACCAACGACAGGGGTAGATTCACCCCTCCACTTT. Amino acids: CASSPTTGVDSPLHF.